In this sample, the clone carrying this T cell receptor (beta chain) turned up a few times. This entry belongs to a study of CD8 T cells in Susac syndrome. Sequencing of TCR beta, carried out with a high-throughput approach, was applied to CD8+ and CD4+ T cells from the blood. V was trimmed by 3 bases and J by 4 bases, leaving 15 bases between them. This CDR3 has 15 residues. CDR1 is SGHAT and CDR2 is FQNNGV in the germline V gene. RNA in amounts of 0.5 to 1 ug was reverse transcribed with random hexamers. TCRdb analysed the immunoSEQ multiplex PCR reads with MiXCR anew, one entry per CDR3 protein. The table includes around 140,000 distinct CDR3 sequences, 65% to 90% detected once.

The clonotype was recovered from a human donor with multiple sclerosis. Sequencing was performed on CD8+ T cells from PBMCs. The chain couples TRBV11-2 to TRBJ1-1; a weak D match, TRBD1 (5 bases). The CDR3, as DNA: TGTGCCAGCAGCTTTACTCCAGGGTTGGGCACTGAAGCTTTCTTT. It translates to CASSFTPGLGTEAFF. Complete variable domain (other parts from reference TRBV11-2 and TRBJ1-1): EAGVAQSPRYKIIEKRQSVAFWCNPISGHATLYWYQQILGQGPKLLIQFQNNGVVDDSQLPKDRFSAERLKGVDSTLKIQPAKLEDSAVYLCASSFTPGLGTEAFFGQGTRLTVV.